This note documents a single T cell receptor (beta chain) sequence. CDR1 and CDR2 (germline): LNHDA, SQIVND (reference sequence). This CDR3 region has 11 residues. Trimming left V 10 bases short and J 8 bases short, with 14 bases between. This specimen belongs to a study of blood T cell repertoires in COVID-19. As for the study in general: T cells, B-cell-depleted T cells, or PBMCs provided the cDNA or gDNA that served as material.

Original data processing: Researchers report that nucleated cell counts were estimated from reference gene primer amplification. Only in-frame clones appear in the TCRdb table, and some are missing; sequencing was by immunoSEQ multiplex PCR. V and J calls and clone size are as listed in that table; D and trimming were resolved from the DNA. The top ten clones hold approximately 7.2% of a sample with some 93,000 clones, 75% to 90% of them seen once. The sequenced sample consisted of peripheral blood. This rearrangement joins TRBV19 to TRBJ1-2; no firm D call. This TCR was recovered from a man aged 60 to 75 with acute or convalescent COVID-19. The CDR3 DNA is TGTGCCATCAAGAACGGGATGGGCTACACCTTC. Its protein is CAIKNGMGYTF.